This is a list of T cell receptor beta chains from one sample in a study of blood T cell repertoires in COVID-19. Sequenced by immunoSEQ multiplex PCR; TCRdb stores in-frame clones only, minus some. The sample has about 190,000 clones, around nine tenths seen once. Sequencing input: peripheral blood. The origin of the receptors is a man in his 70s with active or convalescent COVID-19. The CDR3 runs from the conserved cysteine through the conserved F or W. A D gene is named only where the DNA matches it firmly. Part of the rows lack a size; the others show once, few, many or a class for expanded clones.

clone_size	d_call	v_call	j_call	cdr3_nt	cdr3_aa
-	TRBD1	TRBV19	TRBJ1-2	TGTGCCAGTAGTCCGGACAGGGGTTTCGGCTACACCTTC	CASSPDRGFGYTF
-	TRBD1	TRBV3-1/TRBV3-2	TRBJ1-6	TGTGCCAGCAGCTCGTGGACAGGAAATTCACCCCTCCACTTT	CASSSWTGNSPLHF
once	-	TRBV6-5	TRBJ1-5	TGTGCCAGCAGCGCAGGGTGGGGCAATCAGCCCCAGCATTTT	CASSAGWGNQPQHF
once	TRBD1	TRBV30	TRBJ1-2	TGTGCCTCCTGGGACAGGGGAGTCTATGGCTACACCTTC	CASWDRGVYGYTF
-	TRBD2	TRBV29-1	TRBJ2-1	TGCAGCGTTTGGACTAGCGGGAGAATGGTCGTCCATGAGCAGTTCTTC	CSVWTSGRMVVHEQFF
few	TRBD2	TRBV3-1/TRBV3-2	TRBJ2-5	TGTGCCAGCACGGGGGGGAAAGAGACCCAGTACTTC	CASTGGKETQYF
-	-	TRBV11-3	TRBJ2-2	TGTGCCAGCAGCTTAACGACTAGAGTTCGGACCGGGGAGCTGTTTTTT	CASSLTTRVRTGELFF
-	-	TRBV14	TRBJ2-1	TGTGCCAGCAGCCAAGGCACCCCCGCGTACAATGAGCAGTTCTTC	CASSQGTPAYNEQFF
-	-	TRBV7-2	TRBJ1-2	TGTGCCAGCAGCGCTAGCCCCGGAAACAACTATGGCTACACCTTC	CASSASPGNNYGYTF
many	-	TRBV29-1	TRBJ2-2	TGCAGCGTTTCTTTGAACAGGGACACCGGGGAGCTGTTTTTT	CSVSLNRDTGELFF
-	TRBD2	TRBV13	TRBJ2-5	TGTGCCAGCAGCCCCGGGACTAGCGGGGCCCAAGAGACCCAGTACTTC	CASSPGTSGAQETQYF
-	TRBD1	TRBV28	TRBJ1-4	TGTGCCAGCAGTCTACAGGGGGTTGGTTCAAGTTTGTTGTTTTTT	CASSLQGVGSSLLFF
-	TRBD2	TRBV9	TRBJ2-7	TGTGCCAGCAGCGTAGAGGGAGTAGCGGGGGTCGGGGAGCAGTACTTC	CASSVEGVAGVGEQYF
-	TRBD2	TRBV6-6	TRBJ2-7	TGTGCCAGCAGTCCCTTTGCTGGTACTAGCGGGGGCCGATACGAGCAGTACTTC	CASSPFAGTSGGRYEQYF
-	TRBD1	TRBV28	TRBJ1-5	TGTGCCAGCAGTCCGCTATTAGACAGGGCGCCAAATCAGCCCCAGCATTTT	CASSPLLDRAPNQPQHF
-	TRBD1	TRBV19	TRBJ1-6	TGTGCCAGTAGTATGGGACAGGGCCGAAATTCACCCCTCCACTTT	CASSMGQGRNSPLHF
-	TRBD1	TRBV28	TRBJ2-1	TGTGCCAGCAGTTTTGATAGGGGGCGCCGTTATGAGCAGTTCTTC	CASSFDRGRRYEQFF
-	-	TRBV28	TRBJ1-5	TGTGCCAGCGACACTAGCAATCAGCCCCAGCATTTT	CASDTSNQPQHF
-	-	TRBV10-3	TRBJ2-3	TGTGCCATCAGTGAGCCCCCCCGGGGAGATACGCAGTATTTT	CAISEPPRGDTQYF
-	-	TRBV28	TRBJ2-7	TGTGCCAGCAGTTTTGGGCGGGCCTCCTACGAGCAGTACTTC	CASSFGRASYEQYF
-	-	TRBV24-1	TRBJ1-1	TGTGCCACCAAGAACTCCGGTAACACTGAAGCTTTCTTT	CATKNSGNTEAFF
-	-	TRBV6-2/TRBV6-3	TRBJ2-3	TGTGCCAGCAGTTTACAGGGTGGAGACACAGATACGCAGTATTTT	CASSLQGGDTDTQYF
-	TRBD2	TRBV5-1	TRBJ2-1	TGCGCCAGCAGCATTCGACTGGGGACTAGCGGGACCTACAATGAGCAGTTCTTC	CASSIRLGTSGTYNEQFF
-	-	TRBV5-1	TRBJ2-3	TGCGCCAGCAGCTTGGCTTTGAGGGATACGCAGTATTTT	CASSLALRDTQYF
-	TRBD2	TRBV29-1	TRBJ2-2	TGCAGCGTTGGACTAGCGGGGAACACCGGGGAGCTGTTTTTT	CSVGLAGNTGELFF
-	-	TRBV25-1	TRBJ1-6	TGTGCCAGCAGTTTGGGGGGATGGGAATCACCCCTCCACTTT	CASSLGGWESPLHF
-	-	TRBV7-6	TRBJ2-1	TGTGCCAGCAGCTTAGTCCCCCTCTACAGGGTAACCTTGAACAATGAGCAGTTCTTC	CASSLVPLYRVTLNNEQFF
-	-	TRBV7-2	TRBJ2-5	TGTGCCAGCAGCCTACTACAAGGGACCCAGTACTTC	CASSLLQGTQYF
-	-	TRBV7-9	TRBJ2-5	TGTGCCAGCAGCTTAGCGGGGCTAACCTTCGGAGAGACCCAGTACTTC	CASSLAGLTFGETQYF
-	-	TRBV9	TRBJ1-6	TGTGCCAGCAGCGTAACAGGATTTAGTTCACCCCTCCACTTT	CASSVTGFSSPLHF
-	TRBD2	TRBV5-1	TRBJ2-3	TGCGCCAGCAGCCGGAGGGCGGGAGACACAGATACGCAGTATTTT	CASSRRAGDTDTQYF
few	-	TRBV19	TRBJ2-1	TGTGCCAGTAGTACAAGGGGAAAAAGTAATGAGCAGTTCTTC	CASSTRGKSNEQFF
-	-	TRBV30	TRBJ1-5	TGTGCCTGGAGTGACTGGGCAGGACAGCCCCAGCATTTT	CAWSDWAGQPQHF
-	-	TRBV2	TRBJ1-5	TGTGCCAGCAGTGGAGGTCAGCCCCAGCATTTT	CASSGGQPQHF
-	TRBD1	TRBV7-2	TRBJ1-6	TGTGCCAGCAGCTTAGCAAAGGGGGCGCAGAATTCACCCCTCCACTTT	CASSLAKGAQNSPLHF
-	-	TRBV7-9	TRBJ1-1	TGTGCCAGCAGCCCTTATCCCCGACAGCTAAGGGAGGGGGTTACTGAAGCTTTCTTT	CASSPYPRQLREGVTEAFF
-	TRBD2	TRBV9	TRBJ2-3	TGTGCCAGCAGCGCGGGGGGACCTAACACAGATACGCAGTATTTT	CASSAGGPNTDTQYF
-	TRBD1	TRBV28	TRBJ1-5	TGTGCCAGCAGCATCGGACAGGGAAGGCACCAGCCCCAGCATTTT	CASSIGQGRHQPQHF
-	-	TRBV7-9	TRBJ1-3	TGTGCCAGCAGCTTAGCGGCGCGGGGAAACACCATATATTTT	CASSLAARGNTIYF
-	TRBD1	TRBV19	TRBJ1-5	TGTGCCAGTAGTACCTCCTCCGGGACAGTAATAAGCAATCAGCCCCAGCATTTT	CASSTSSGTVISNQPQHF
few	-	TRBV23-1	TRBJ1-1	TGCGCCACCATGAGGATTTGGGAAGCTTTCTTT	CATMRIWEAFF
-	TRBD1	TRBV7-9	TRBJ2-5	TGTGCCAGCAGCTTAGTAGGGGGCGCTTCCCAAGAGACCCAGTACTTC	CASSLVGGASQETQYF
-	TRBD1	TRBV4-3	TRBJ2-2	TGCGCCAGCAGCCAAGGCCGACAGGGGATGATGACCGGGGAGCTGTTTTTT	CASSQGRQGMMTGELFF
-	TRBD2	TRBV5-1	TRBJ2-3	TGCGCCAGCAGCCGGGGGGGCACAGATACGCAGTATTTT	CASSRGGTDTQYF